These 32 T cell receptor beta chains share one sample of origin, sequenced in a study of T cell responses to AZD1222 COVID-19 vaccine (dated by TCRdb to the early 2020s). Library preparation used the immunoSEQ multiplex PCR assay. As stored in TCRdb, this immuneACCESS dataset retains in-frame rearrangements with V and J assigned. A fraction of the clones does not appear; measured against another copy, unresolved V genes explain less than half of the discrepancy, and the remainder lacks a known reason. This sample gives 120,000 or so clones in total; around 90% of them show up just once. The ten largest clonotypes hold approximately 3% of the sample. The time point label on this specimen signifies: baseline before first vaccination. The sequenced sample was peripheral blood, obtained on day 0 of AZD1222 vaccination. The receptors originated from an adult in good health.

V gene TRBV6-5 combines with J gene TRBJ1-4, with 12 bases matching TRBD1. Germline-derived CDR1 and CDR2 are MNHEY and SVGAGI. This CDR3 has 16 residues. V lost 0 bases, J lost 6 bases, and 2 bases stayed unmatched. DNA of the CDR3: TGTGCCAGCAGTTACTCCCGGGACAGGGGGCATGAAAAACTGTTTTTT. Its protein product is CASSYSRDRGHEKLFF.

The V and J genes are TRBV7-2 and TRBJ2-1; 10 positions match TRBD1. This CDR3 spans 15 amino acids. With V trimmed by 7 bases and J by 4 bases, 7 bases remained unmatched. The V gene's germline CDR1 is SGHTA and CDR2 FQGNSA. This CDR3 is CASTETGGFYNEQFF. DNA for the CDR3: TGTGCCAGCACCGAGACAGGGGGCTTTTACAATGAGCAGTTCTTC.

The chain couples TRBV2 to TRBJ1-3, with D tentatively TRBD1 (5 bases). This CDR3 region has 14 residues. Trimming removed 11 bases from V and 0 bases from J, with 14 bases in between. In germline, CDR1 is SNHLY, CDR2 FYNNEI. The chain's CDR3 is CASRGRNSGNTIYF. CDR3 DNA sequence: TGTGCCTCTAGGGGTAGGAACTCTGGAAACACCATATATTTT. The complete variable domain, with remaining parts taken from reference TRBV2 and TRBJ1-3, reads EPEVTQTPSHQVTQMGQEVILRCVPISNHLYFYWYRQILGQKVEFLVSFYNNEISEKSEIFDDQFSVERPDGSNFTLKIRSTKLEDSAMYFCASRGRNSGNTIYFGEGSWLTVV.

V gene TRBV18 combines with J gene TRBJ1-2, with D unresolved. V gave up 3 bases and J gave up 6 bases, with 11 bases separating them. The CDR3 totals 13 residues. CDR1 and CDR2 from the germline V gene are KGHSH and LQKENI. The chain's CDR3 is CASSPRLQDGYTF. CDR3 nucleotide sequence: TGTGCCAGCTCACCCCGTTTGCAGGATGGCTACACCTTC.

The rearrangement joins TRBV5-6 to TRBJ1-2, with a weak D call TRBD1 (5 bases). V dropped 0 bases and J dropped 7 bases, with 19 bases sitting between them. The germline CDR1 and CDR2 sequences are SGHDT and YYEEEE. The CDR3 extends over 16 amino acids. CDR3 in amino acids: CASSLGAGYVAGGYTF. The DNA for the CDR3 is TGTGCCAGCAGCTTGGGGGCAGGGTATGTGGCAGGTGGCTACACCTTC.

This sequence joins TRBV29-1 and TRBJ1-1; no reliable D call. The CDR3 has 13 amino acids. Germline loops: CDR1 SQVTM, CDR2 ANQGSEA. V lost 3 bases and J lost 3, with 11 bases in between. The CDR3 protein is CSVELQADTEAFF. The CDR3 DNA reads TGCAGCGTTGAGTTGCAGGCGGACACTGAAGCTTTCTTT. Full variable domain (rest looked up from reference TRBV29-1 and TRBJ1-1): SAVISQKPSRDICQRGTSLTIQCQVDSQVTMMFWYRQQPGQSLTLIATANQGSEATYESGFVIDKFPISRPNLTFSTLTVSNMSPEDSSIYLCSVELQADTEAFFGQGTRLTVV.

The chain recombines TRBV20-1 with TRBJ2-7; D is ambiguous. The CDR3 totals 10 residues. The ends were cut back, 4 bases at V and 5 bases at J, with 6 bases in the middle. Germline CDR1 is DFQATT and CDR2 is SNEGSKA (reference sequence). CDR3 sequence reads: CSATIDEQYF. The CDR3 DNA sequence: TGCAGTGCTACGATAGACGAGCAGTACTTC.

V usage is TRBV19 and J usage is TRBJ2-2, with D unresolved. The germline CDR1 and CDR2 sequences are LNHDA and SQIVND (reference sequence). The CDR3 extends over 16 amino acids. The ends were cut back, 1 base at V and 5 bases at J, with 14 bases in the middle. DNA for the CDR3: TGTGCCAGTAGTATAGGGGCAGCCTTTAATACCGGGGAGCTGTTTTTT. Protein: CASSIGAAFNTGELFF.

V is TRBV5-8 and J is TRBJ1-1, with unresolved D. The CDR3 loop spans 15 amino acids. Trimming left V 0 bases short and J 0 bases short, with 9 bases between. The germline V gene encodes CDR1 SGHTS and CDR2 YDEGEE. The CDR3 DNA sequence: TGTGCCAGCAGCTTGGGTCAGCTCATGAACACTGAAGCTTTCTTT. Its translation: CASSLGQLMNTEAFF.

The chain has TRBV18 and TRBJ2-6, with D hard to call. V lost 0 bases, J lost 4 bases, and 4 bases lay in between. The CDR3 is 14 amino acids. Germline V gives CDR1 KGHSH, CDR2 LQKENI. The CDR3 reads CASSPPVGANVLTF. Written as DNA, the CDR3 is TGTGCCAGCTCACCACCGGTAGGGGCCAACGTCCTGACTTTC. Filled out from reference TRBV18 and TRBJ2-6, the complete variable domain reads NAGVMQNPRHLVRRRGQEARLRCSPMKGHSHVYWYRQLPEEGLKFMVYLQKENIIDESGMPKERFSAEFPKEGPSILRIQQVVRGDSAAYFCASSPPVGANVLTFGAGSRLTVL.

This chain uses TRBV9 with TRBJ1-6; no firm D call. The CDR3 consists of 17 residues. V shed 4 bases and J shed 0 bases, with 14 bases lying between them. Germline V gene sequence: CDR1 SGDLS, CDR2 YYNGEE. CDR3 bases: TGTGCCAGCAGCCCTGAGGACGGTAGCTCCTATAATTCACCCCTCCACTTT. This translates into CASSPEDGSSYNSPLHF.

The chain couples TRBV6-2 or TRBV6-3 to TRBJ2-1; D gene unclear. Trimming stripped 4 bases from V and 8 bases from J, with 15 bases between. Per germline, CDR1 MNHEY and CDR2 SVGEGT. The CDR3 covers 14 residues. CDR3: CASSSPRRLDEQFF. CDR3 DNA sequence: TGTGCCAGCAGTTCACCCCGTCGTTTAGATGAGCAGTTCTTC.

V is TRBV9 and J is TRBJ2-7; the D gene is possibly TRBD1 (6 bases). The CDR3 has 13 amino acids. CDR1 and CDR2 (germline): SGDLS, YYNGEE. The V gene lost 7 bases and the J gene lost 5 bases, with 16 bases spanning the gap. The CDR3 loop is CASSVGAVHEQYF. CDR3 DNA sequence: TGTGCCAGCTCGGTGGGGGCGGTCCACGAGCAGTACTTC.

This clone was observed a few times. The chain combines TRBV5-6 with TRBJ1-6, with D perhaps TRBD1 (6 bases). V was shortened by 0 bases and J by 4 bases, with 11 bases between the two germline ends. The germline CDR1 and CDR2 sequences are SGHDT and YYEEEE. The CDR3 is 16 residues long. DNA for the CDR3: TGTGCCAGCAGCTTGGTACAGGGAGGTTATAATTCACCCCTCCACTTT. Its translation is CASSLVQGGYNSPLHF.

This chain uses TRBV19 with TRBJ1-4; D possibly corresponds to TRBD1 (6 bases). CDR3 length: 17 residues. The V gene's germline CDR1 is LNHDA and CDR2 SQIVND (reference sequence). Between the trimmed V and J ends, which lost 9 bases and 0 bases, there was a span of 20 bases. The CDR3 DNA sequence: TGTGCCAGCAGAACCCGGGGGGGCCGTGCAACTAATGAAAAACTGTTTTTT. Its protein is CASRTRGGRATNEKLFF.

The chain joins TRBV10-3 to TRBJ1-3, with D tentatively TRBD1 (5 bases). The CDR3 loop spans 15 amino acids. CDR1 is ENHRY, CDR2 SYGVKD, per germline. V gave up 10 bases and J gave up 3 bases, with 19 bases separating them. For the CDR3, the DNA is TGTGCCACCTGGCCCGGGGCGGTAGTTGGAAACACCATATATTTT. Translated: CATWPGAVVGNTIYF.

The genes are TRBV6-1 and TRBJ2-1; D gene uncertain. The CDR3 extends over 12 amino acids. Trimming pared 2 bases from V and 7 bases from J, leaving 6 bases between. Germline assignment: CDR1 MNHNS and CDR2 SASEGT. CDR3 nucleotides: TGTGCCAGCAGTGAACTGGGGAATGAGCAGTTCTTC. Its translation: CASSELGNEQFF.

The gene calls are TRBV2 and TRBJ2-6, with TRBD1 identical over 8 bases. The CDR3 sequence is 16 residues long. Trimming cost V 5 bases and J 1 base; bases outside gene matches: 4. Germline V lookup: CDR1 SNHLY, CDR2 FYNNEI. The CDR3 is CASSRDRLSGANVLTF. The CDR3 region has the DNA TGTGCCAGCAGTCGGGACAGGCTTTCTGGGGCCAACGTCCTGACTTTC. Supplemented by reference TRBV2 and TRBJ2-6, the full variable domain reads EPEVTQTPSHQVTQMGQEVILRCVPISNHLYFYWYRQILGQKVEFLVSFYNNEISEKSEIFDDQFSVERPDGSNFTLKIRSTKLEDSAMYFCASSRDRLSGANVLTFGAGSRLTVL.

V gene TRBV10-2 combines with J gene TRBJ1-3; D unclear. The germline CDR1 and CDR2 sequences are WSHSY and SAAADI. The germline V and J ends were trimmed by 6 bases and 0 bases, with 9 bases remaining between them. The CDR3 runs 14 residues. The CDR3: CASRERLSGNTIYF. Here the CDR3 DNA reads TGCGCCAGCAGGGAGAGGCTCTCTGGAAACACCATATATTTT.

This sequence joins TRBV10-3 and TRBJ2-5; possibly TRBD2 for D (5 bases). Per the germline V gene, CDR1 is ENHRY and CDR2 is SYGVKD. This CDR3 spans 13 amino acids. Trimming pared 3 bases from V and 5 bases from J, leaving 10 bases between. The CDR3 spells CAISDPGVETQYF. In DNA, the CDR3 is TGTGCCATCAGTGACCCCGGGGTTGAGACCCAGTACTTC.

This sequence joins TRBV3-1 (or the pseudogene TRBV3-2) and TRBJ2-1, with D unresolved. The V gene's germline CDR1 is LGHDT and CDR2 YNNKEL (reference sequence). Between the trimmed V and J ends, which lost 0 bases and 0 bases, there was a span of 9 bases. The CDR3 is 16 residues long. The CDR3 region has the DNA TGTGCCAGCAGCCAAGAATTCGTTAGCTCCTACAATGAGCAGTTCTTC. Its protein is CASSQEFVSSYNEQFF.

This clone has only one observation. The rearrangement uses TRBV28 and TRBJ1-2; D call uncertain. Trimming took 1 base from V and 4 from J, leaving 19 bases between them. Germline V gene sequence: CDR1 MDHEN, CDR2 SYDVKM. This CDR3 comprises 17 residues. The CDR3 DNA is TGTGCCAGCAGTTTATTGACGCTAGGGAGGTACGGCTATGGCTACACCTTC. Its protein is CASSLLTLGRYGYGYTF.

The chain has TRBV9 and TRBJ2-5; 9 bases fit TRBD1. CDR1 is SGDLS, CDR2 YYNGEE, per germline. With V trimmed by 0 bases and J by 5 bases, 8 bases remained unmatched. The CDR3 loop spans 16 amino acids. CDR3 amino acids: CASSVAAGQGEETQYF. The CDR3 DNA follows: TGTGCCAGCAGCGTAGCCGCGGGACAGGGTGAGGAGACCCAGTACTTC.

V gene TRBV28 combines with J gene TRBJ2-7, with D perhaps matching TRBD2 (6 bases). Germline V gene lookup returns CDR1 MDHEN and CDR2 SYDVKM. The CDR3 contains 14 residues. V lost 10 bases and J lost 7, with 23 bases in between. CDR3 sequence: CATGGTHPGREQYF. The DNA for the CDR3 is TGTGCCACTGGCGGGACTCACCCAGGGAGGGAGCAGTACTTC.

The chain employs TRBV7-2 and TRBJ1-5, with D hard to call. Trimming cost V 5 bases and J 4 bases, with 9 bases left between them. There are 13 residues in the CDR3. Germline V CDR1 and CDR2: SGHTA, FQGNSA. CDR3 bases: TGTGCCAGCAGCCCCAACAGAAATCAGCCCCAGCATTTT. This translates into CASSPNRNQPQHF.

This sequence joins TRBV6-2 or TRBV6-3 and TRBJ2-7; D may be TRBD1 or TRBD2 (6 bases each). The CDR3 extends over 15 amino acids. Germline CDR1 and CDR2: MNHEY and SVGEGT. The V end was cut by 6 bases, the J end by 2 bases, with 17 bases between. CDR3 coding DNA: TGTGCCAGCAGCGCTTTAGGGGGGACACCCTACGAGCAGTACTTC. Its protein is CASSALGGTPYEQYF.

For the CDR3, the DNA is TGCAGTGCTAGGGGGGTGAATGAGCAGTTCTTC. This codes for CSARGVNEQFF. The chain employs TRBV20-1 and TRBJ2-1; D is possibly TRBD1 or TRBD2 (5 bases each). There are 11 residues in the CDR3. Germline CDR1 and CDR2: DFQATT and SNEGSKA (reference sequence). The V gene lost 3 bases and the J gene lost 7 bases, with 7 bases spanning the gap.

This sequence joins TRBV18 and TRBJ2-7, with D perhaps matching TRBD1 (5 bases). V was shortened by 3 bases and J by 2 bases, with 8 bases between the two germline ends. Germline lookup yields CDR1 KGHSH and CDR2 LQKENI. The CDR3 extends over 13 amino acids. The CDR3 DNA reads TGTGCCAGCTCACCCGGCAGGGCCTACGAGCAGTACTTC. Translated, it gives CASSPGRAYEQYF.

The chain uses TRBV19 and TRBJ2-5, with a possible D match to TRBD1 (5 bases). Germline V gene sequence: CDR1 LNHDA, CDR2 SQIVND (reference sequence). The V end was cut by 5 bases, the J end by 1 base, with 11 bases between. The CDR3 has 14 amino acids. The DNA of the CDR3 is TGTGCCAGTAGTCCCCAGGGTACCCAAGAGACCCAGTACTTC. It translates to CASSPQGTQETQYF. Based on the CDR3 plus reference TRBV19 and TRBJ2-5, the full variable domain is DGGITQSPKYLFRKEGQNVTLSCEQNLNHDAMYWYRQDPGQGLRLIYYSQIVNDFQKGDIAEGYSVSREKKESFPLTVTSAQKNPTAFYLCASSPQGTQETQYFGPGTRLLVL.

The rearrangement joins TRBV27 to TRBJ2-5; 10 nucleotides agree with TRBD2. Per the germline V gene, CDR1 is MNHEY and CDR2 is SMNVEV (reference sequence). This CDR3 is 16 amino acids long. J gave up 5 bases and V 5 bases, and 11 bases lay outside the gene matches. The DNA of the CDR3 is TGTGCCAGCAGTCCCTCGTCGACTAGCGGGCTCGAGACCCAGTACTTC. Translated: CASSPSSTSGLETQYF.

This sequence joins TRBV3-1 (or the pseudogene TRBV3-2) and TRBJ1-1, with 7 nucleotides matching TRBD1. The CDR3 runs 14 residues. Germline assignment: CDR1 LGHDT and CDR2 YNNKEL (reference sequence). Losses at the gene ends were 6 bases for V and 7 bases for J; bases not matched to a gene: 11. This chain's CDR3 is CASSPWTGNSEAFF. In DNA form, the CDR3 reads TGTGCCAGCAGTCCTTGGACAGGCAATAGTGAAGCTTTCTTT.

This clone appeared once. V and J are TRBV7-9 and TRBJ1-4; D ambiguous. The CDR3 contains 15 residues. Germline V gives CDR1 SEHNR, CDR2 FQNEAQ (reference sequence). Trimming took 1 base from V and 4 from J, leaving 10 bases between them. CDR3 bases: TGTGCCAGCAGCTTAGACTGGGCCGGTAATGAAAAACTGTTTTTT. Translated, it gives CASSLDWAGNEKLFF.